This is a list of T cell receptor beta chains from one sample in a study of blood T cell repertoires in COVID-19. TCRdb keeps only in-frame clones here, not all; method: immunoSEQ multiplex PCR. The profile covers about 50,000 clones, with over 75% appearing a single time and 6.9% taken by the ten largest. The material sequenced was peripheral blood. The receptors shown here come from a man between 65 and 79 years old with active COVID-19. Both conserved end residues are part of each CDR3. Each record gives: clone size, V gene, J gene, D gene, CDR3 protein, CDR3 DNA. The D gene is left open where the match is weak. Not all rows give a size; the values are once, few, many and, for expanded clones, a class.

.	TRBV4-1	TRBJ2-7	TRBD1	CASSQDLTGGVYEQYF	TGCGCCAGCAGCCAAGATTTGACAGGGGGCGTCTACGAGCAGTACTTC
.	TRBV6-5	TRBJ1-3	.	CASSYSKGAGGNTIYF	TGTGCCAGCAGTTACTCTAAGGGAGCGGGGGGAAACACCATATATTTT
.	TRBV9	TRBJ1-1	.	CASSVEDSMNTEAFF	TGTGCCAGCAGCGTAGAGGACAGCATGAACACTGAAGCTTTCTTT
.	TRBV2	TRBJ2-7	TRBD1	CASSDGGWDRAIPSYEQYF	TGTGCCAGCAGTGACGGGGGGTGGGACAGGGCCATTCCCTCCTACGAGCAGTACTTC
.	TRBV3-1/TRBV3-2	TRBJ1-1	.	CASSLNEQGAFF	TGTGCCAGCAGCCTAAATGAACAGGGCGCTTTCTTT
.	TRBV29-1	TRBJ2-3	.	CSVEAGGLGQYF	TGCAGCGTTGAAGCGGGGGGCCTGGGGCAGTATTTT
once	TRBV4-1	TRBJ2-3	TRBD2	CASSRSGGNTDTQYF	TGCGCCAGCAGCCGCAGCGGGGGGAACACAGATACGCAGTATTTT
few	TRBV29-1	TRBJ2-7	.	CSVEPTTGEQYF	TGCAGCGTTGAACCGACTACGGGGGAGCAGTACTTC
.	TRBV6-5	TRBJ1-3	.	CASSTPPTGGNTIYF	TGTGCCAGCAGTACACCACCGACTGGAGGAAACACCATATATTTT
once	TRBV6-5	TRBJ1-2	.	CASICPGERGYTF	TGTGCCAGCATCTGCCCAGGGGAACGTGGCTACACCTTC
.	TRBV30	TRBJ2-7	TRBD2	CAWATSGGTGEQYF	TGTGCCTGGGCAACTAGCGGGGGTACGGGCGAGCAGTACTTC
.	TRBV2	TRBJ2-7	.	CASSEGTIHEQYF	TGTGCCAGCAGTGAAGGGACTATCCACGAGCAGTACTTC
.	TRBV15	TRBJ1-2	TRBD1	CATSEGRDSTYGYTF	TGTGCCACCAGCGAGGGCCGGGACAGTACCTATGGCTACACCTTC
.	TRBV6-5	TRBJ1-2	TRBD1	CASRRTGGGYTF	TGTGCCAGCAGGAGGACAGGCGGTGGCTACACCTTC
.	TRBV10-3	TRBJ2-7	.	CAIHAGAPYEQYF	TGTGCCATCCATGCGGGGGCCCCCTACGAGCAGTACTTC
.	TRBV28	TRBJ1-5	.	CASSFGSSQGWSGNQPQHF	TGTGCCAGCAGTTTTGGGTCTTCGCAGGGGTGGAGTGGCAATCAGCCCCAGCATTTT
.	TRBV6-5	TRBJ2-7	TRBD2	CASSLTSGYIYEQYF	TGTGCCAGCAGTCTGACTAGCGGGTATATCTACGAGCAGTACTTC
.	TRBV7-8	TRBJ2-1	.	CASSLVQGAYNEQFF	TGTGCCAGCAGCTTAGTACAGGGTGCCTACAATGAGCAGTTCTTC
.	TRBV4-1	TRBJ2-7	TRBD1	CASSQDPGTVNYEQYF	TGCGCCAGCAGCCAAGATCCTGGGACAGTCAACTACGAGCAGTACTTC
.	TRBV27	TRBJ1-1	TRBD1	CASSSRQGARYTEAFF	TGTGCCAGCAGTTCACGACAGGGGGCAAGATACACTGAAGCTTTCTTT
.	TRBV13	TRBJ2-5	TRBD2	CASSSGTSGGAWETQYF	TGTGCCAGCAGCTCCGGGACTAGCGGGGGGGCCTGGGAGACCCAGTACTTC
.	TRBV11-2	TRBJ1-1	.	CASSDLNMNTEAFF	TGTGCCAGCAGCGATTTGAACATGAACACTGAAGCTTTCTTT
.	TRBV7-8	TRBJ2-5	TRBD2	CASSPTSGGAIETQYF	TGTGCCAGCAGTCCAACTAGCGGGGGGGCAATTGAGACCCAGTACTTC
.	TRBV29-1	TRBJ2-7	TRBD1	CSVGGQVGEQYF	TGCAGCGTGGGGGGACAGGTGGGCGAGCAGTACTTC
.	TRBV6-5	TRBJ1-6	TRBD1	CASSPRDRGVLVLHF	TGTGCCAGCAGTCCCCGGGACAGGGGAGTTCTTGTCCTCCACTTT
.	TRBV27	TRBJ2-6	.	CASSLRSSGANVLTF	TGTGCCAGCAGTTTACGCAGCTCTGGGGCCAACGTCCTGACTTTC
.	TRBV7-9	TRBJ2-7	TRBD2	CASSYSTSRGTHEQYF	TGTGCCAGCAGCTACTCGACTAGCCGGGGGACCCACGAGCAGTACTTC
.	TRBV7-6	TRBJ2-5	TRBD1	CASSEGQGRGETQYF	TGTGCCAGCAGCGAAGGACAGGGGAGGGGGGAGACCCAGTACTTC
.	TRBV4-1	TRBJ1-1	.	CASSQRGNTEAFF	TGCGCCAGCAGCCAACGGGGGAACACTGAAGCTTTCTTT
.	TRBV12-3/TRBV12-4	TRBJ2-7	.	CASRSTGYEQYF	TGTGCCAGCAGATCGACAGGCTACGAGCAGTACTTC
.	TRBV9	TRBJ1-1	.	CASSPRGTEAFF	TGTGCCAGCAGCCCCAGGGGCACTGAAGCTTTCTTT
.	TRBV5-1	TRBJ2-5	.	CASSLLGRAEETQYF	TGCGCCAGCAGCTTGTTGGGCAGGGCGGAAGAGACCCAGTACTTC
.	TRBV7-2	TRBJ1-4	.	CASSLGSEKLFF	TGTGCCAGCAGCTTAGGGAGTGAAAAACTGTTTTTT
.	TRBV7-9	TRBJ2-7	.	CASSIAGFFSYEQYF	TGTGCCAGCAGCATTGCAGGGTTTTTCTCCTACGAGCAGTACTTC
.	TRBV20-1	TRBJ2-3	.	CSASGLADTQYF	TGCAGTGCCAGTGGACTGGCAGATACGCAGTATTTT
.	TRBV5-1	TRBJ1-6	TRBD1	CASSQGTGPDPLHF	TGCGCCAGCAGCCAGGGGACAGGGCCCGATCCCCTCCACTTT
.	TRBV5-4	TRBJ2-2	TRBD2	CASSSGAGGETGELFF	TGTGCCAGCAGCTCCGGAGCGGGGGGCGAGACCGGGGAGCTGTTTTTT
once	TRBV7-2	TRBJ1-3	.	CASSFRSQGNTIYF	TGTGCCAGCAGCTTCCGCAGTCAGGGAAACACCATATATTTT